This passage covers 14 T cell receptor beta chains from one sample sequenced in a study of T cell responses to AZD1222 COVID-19 vaccine. The protocol was immunoSEQ multiplex PCR, while the TCRdb copy is restricted to in-frame clones and leaves out a portion. The sample yields about 120,000 clones, more than 85% seen once. This specimen was peripheral blood, taken on day 0 of AZD1222 vaccination. All receptors derive from an adult in good health.

The V gene is TRBV27, the J gene TRBJ2-7; maybe TRBD1 (6 bases). Trimming shortened V by 6 bases and J by 0 bases, and 21 bases separated the two germline ends. Germline CDR1 MNHEY, CDR2 SMNVEV (reference sequence). This CDR3 comprises 17 residues. The CDR3 region is CASSQTSYRENSYEQYF. Here the CDR3 DNA reads TGTGCCAGCAGCCAGACCTCCTACAGGGAAAACTCCTACGAGCAGTACTTC.

The count of this clone is one. The chain employs TRBV11-3 and TRBJ2-7; 7 bases agree with TRBD1. Germline V gene sequence: CDR1 SGHNT, CDR2 YENEEA. Losses at the gene ends were 5 bases for V and 4 bases for J; bases not matched to a gene: 5. CDR3 length: 13 amino acids. The CDR3 DNA reads as TGTGCCAGCAGCCCAGGGACAGTGTACGAGCAGTACTTC. This codes for CASSPGTVYEQYF.

V and J are TRBV28 and TRBJ2-7; TRBD1 agrees at 7 bases. V dropped 1 base and J dropped 2; count of bases not matched to a gene: 2. CDR3 length: 14 residues. The germline CDR1 and CDR2 sequences are MDHEN and SYDVKM. As DNA, the CDR3 is TGTGCCAGCAGTTTATACAGGGGTACCTACGAGCAGTACTTC. This sequence encodes CASSLYRGTYEQYF.

The V and J genes are TRBV10-3 and TRBJ2-2; either TRBD1 or TRBD2 may supply D (5 bases each). The V and J ends lost 4 bases and 4 bases respectively, with 10 bases between them. Germline CDR1 and CDR2: ENHRY and SYGVKD. This CDR3 contains 14 residues. The CDR3 reads CAISARDATGELFF. The CDR3 DNA follows: TGTGCCATCAGTGCCAGGGACGCCACCGGGGAGCTGTTTTTT.

The J gene is TRBJ1-6, the V gene TRBV6-5; D might be TRBD1 (5 bases). The CDR3 contains 15 residues. Trimming removed 0 bases at V and 7 bases at J, with 10 bases between. Germline CDR1 is MNHEY and CDR2 is SVGAGI. The CDR3 coding sequence is TGTGCCAGCAGTTACTCGATGGGGGTGAATTCACCCCTCCACTTT. It specifies CASSYSMGVNSPLHF.

This chain uses TRBV15 with TRBJ1-5; a weak D match, TRBD1 (5 bases). The CDR3 extends over 14 amino acids. Germline V gene sequence: CDR1 LNHNV, CDR2 YYDKDF (reference sequence). The V gene lost 9 bases and the J gene lost 5 bases, with 17 bases spanning the gap. The chain's CDR3 is CATTGTVDDQPQHF. The CDR3 bases are TGTGCCACTACCGGGACCGTTGACGATCAGCCCCAGCATTTT.

This clone was found once. This chain links TRBV7-9 with TRBJ2-5; TRBD2 might be the D (6 bases). Trimming shortened V by 3 bases and J by 5 bases, and 16 bases separated the two germline ends. Germline CDR1 reads SEHNR; CDR2 reads FQNEAQ (reference sequence). The length of the CDR3 is 15 residues. Written as DNA, the CDR3 is TGTGCCAGCAGCTTGTTAACGGGAGAGTCTGAGACCCAGTACTTC. This sequence encodes CASSLLTGESETQYF.

This chain connects TRBV19 to TRBJ2-1; maybe TRBD1 (6 bases). Germline values: CDR1 LNHDA, CDR2 SQIVND (reference sequence). This CDR3 comprises 16 residues. V was clipped by 4 bases and J by 6 bases, with 19 bases between them. CDR3 nucleotide sequence: TGTGCCAGTAGTACGACCCATTCTGGGACAATCAATGAGCAGTTCTTC. Translation gives CASSTTHSGTINEQFF. Variable domain in full (rest from reference TRBV19 and TRBJ2-1): DGGITQSPKYLFRKEGQNVTLSCEQNLNHDAMYWYRQDPGQGLRLIYYSQIVNDFQKGDIAEGYSVSREKKESFPLTVTSAQKNPTAFYLCASSTTHSGTINEQFFGPGTRLTVL.

The J gene is TRBJ1-1, the V gene TRBV13, with D possibly being TRBD1 (6 bases). Trimming removed 2 bases at V and 4 bases at J, with 11 bases between. Germline assignment: CDR1 PRHDT and CDR2 FYEKMQ (reference sequence). The CDR3 loop spans 14 amino acids. The CDR3 sequence: CASSLRGASTEAFF. In DNA, the CDR3 is TGTGCCAGCAGCTTACGGGGGGCGAGCACTGAAGCTTTCTTT.

The V call is TRBV4-2, the J call TRBJ2-7, with TRBD2 identical over 8 bases. The trim removed 1 base at V and 2 bases at J, leaving 10 bases unmatched. The CDR3 loop spans 17 amino acids. The V gene's germline CDR1 is LGHNA and CDR2 YNFKEQ. CDR3 amino acids: CASSQGGAGTRPYEQYF. CDR3 nucleotide sequence: TGTGCCAGCAGCCAAGGGGGCGCCGGGACTAGACCCTACGAGCAGTACTTC.

This chain connects TRBV11-2 to TRBJ2-7; TRBD2 might be the D (6 bases). V was clipped by 1 base and J by 1 base, with 17 bases between them. This CDR3 is built from 17 residues. In germline, CDR1 is SGHAT, CDR2 FQNNGV. The CDR3, as DNA: TGTGCCAGCAGCTTAGGAGCGACGTGGGGGGAGTCCTACGAGCAGTACTTC. This sequence encodes CASSLGATWGESYEQYF. The entire variable domain, with the rest obtained from reference TRBV11-2 and TRBJ2-7, is as follows: EAGVAQSPRYKIIEKRQSVAFWCNPISGHATLYWYQQILGQGPKLLIQFQNNGVVDDSQLPKDRFSAERLKGVDSTLKIQPAKLEDSAVYLCASSLGATWGESYEQYFGPGTRLTVT.

The genes are TRBV4-1 and TRBJ1-2; no clear D. The CDR3 is 13 residues long. The ends were cut back, 4 bases at V and 2 bases at J, with 8 bases in the middle. The germline CDR1 and CDR2 sequences are MGHRA and YSYEKL. This CDR3 reads CASSLEANYGYTF. In DNA form, the CDR3 reads TGCGCCAGCAGCCTCGAGGCCAACTATGGCTACACCTTC.

The chain uses TRBV5-1 and TRBJ2-1; no definite D call. This CDR3 has 13 amino acids. Trimming shortened V by 0 bases and J by 6 bases, and 7 bases separated the two germline ends. Germline V gene data show CDR1 as SGHRS and CDR2 as YFSETQ. CDR3 nucleotide sequence: TGCGCCAGCAGCTTGGGCTGGTCCAATGAGCAGTTCTTC. Encoded protein: CASSLGWSNEQFF.

The chain carries TRBV7-3 and TRBJ2-1; TRBD2 is a possible D gene (6 bases). Trimming took 3 bases from V and 6 from J, leaving 12 bases between them. The CDR3 is made up of 14 amino acids. The V gene's germline CDR1 is SGHTA and CDR2 FQGTGA. The chain's CDR3 is CASSFGTYSNEQFF. The CDR3 DNA sequence: TGTGCCAGCAGCTTCGGGACTTATTCCAATGAGCAGTTCTTC.